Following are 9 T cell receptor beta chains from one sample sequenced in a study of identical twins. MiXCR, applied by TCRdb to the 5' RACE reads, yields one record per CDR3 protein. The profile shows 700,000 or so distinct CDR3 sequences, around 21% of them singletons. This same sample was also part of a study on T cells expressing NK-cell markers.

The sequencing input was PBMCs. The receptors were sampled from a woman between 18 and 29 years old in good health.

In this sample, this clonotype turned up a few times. CDR3 sequence (DNA): TGCAGCGTTAGGGACAGGATACAAGAGACCCAGTACTTC. Its translation is CSVRDRIQETQYF. This rearrangement joins TRBV29-1 to TRBJ2-5; 8 nucleotides align to TRBD1. The CDR3 is made up of 13 amino acids. Trimming cost V 5 bases and J 2 bases; bases outside gene matches: 4. Germline V CDR1 and CDR2: SQVTM, ANQGSEA.

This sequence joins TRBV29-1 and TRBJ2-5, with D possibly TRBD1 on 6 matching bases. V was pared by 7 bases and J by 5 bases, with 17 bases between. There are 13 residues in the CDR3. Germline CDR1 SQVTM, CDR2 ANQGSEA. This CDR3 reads CSATDSPGETQYF. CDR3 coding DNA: TGCAGCGCCACGGACAGTCCGGGGGAGACCCAGTACTTC.

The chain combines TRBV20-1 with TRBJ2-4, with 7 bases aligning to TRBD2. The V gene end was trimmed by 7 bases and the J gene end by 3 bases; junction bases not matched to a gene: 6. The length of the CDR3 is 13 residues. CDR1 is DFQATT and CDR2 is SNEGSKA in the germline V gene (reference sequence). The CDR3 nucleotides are TGCAGTGGGGGGAGGGAGGACAAAAACATTCAGTACTTC. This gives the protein CSGGREDKNIQYF.

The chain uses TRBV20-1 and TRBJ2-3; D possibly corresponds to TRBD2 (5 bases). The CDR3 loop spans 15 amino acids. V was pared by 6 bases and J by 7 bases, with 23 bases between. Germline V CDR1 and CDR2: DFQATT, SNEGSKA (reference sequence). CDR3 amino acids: CSALPSSQPGNTQYF. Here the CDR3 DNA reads TGCAGTGCCCTGCCGAGTTCACAGCCGGGAAATACGCAGTATTTT.

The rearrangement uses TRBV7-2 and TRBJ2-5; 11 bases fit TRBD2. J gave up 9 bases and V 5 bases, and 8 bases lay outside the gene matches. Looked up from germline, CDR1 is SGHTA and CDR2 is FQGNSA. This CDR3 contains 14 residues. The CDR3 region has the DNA TGTGCCAGCAGCCCCAGGACTAGCGGGCGAGCCCAGTACTTC. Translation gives CASSPRTSGRAQYF.

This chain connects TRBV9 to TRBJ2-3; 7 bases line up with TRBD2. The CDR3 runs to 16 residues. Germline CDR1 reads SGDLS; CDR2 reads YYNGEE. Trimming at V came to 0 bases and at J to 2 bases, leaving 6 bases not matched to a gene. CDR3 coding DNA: TGTGCCAGCAGCGTAGGGACTAGTTGGTTCACAGATACGCAGTATTTT. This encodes CASSVGTSWFTDTQYF. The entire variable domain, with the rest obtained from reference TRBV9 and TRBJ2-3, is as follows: DSGVTQTPKHLITATGQRVTLRCSPRSGDLSVYWYQQSLDQGLQFLIQYYNGEERAKGNILERFSAQQFPDLHSELNLSSLELGDSALYFCASSVGTSWFTDTQYFGPGTRLTVL.

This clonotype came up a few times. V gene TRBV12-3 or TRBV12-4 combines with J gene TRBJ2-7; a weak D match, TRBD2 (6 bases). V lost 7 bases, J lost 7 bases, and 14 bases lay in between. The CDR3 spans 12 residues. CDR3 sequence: CASMVSAGEQYF. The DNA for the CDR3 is TGTGCCAGCATGGTCAGCGCGGGGGAGCAGTACTTC.

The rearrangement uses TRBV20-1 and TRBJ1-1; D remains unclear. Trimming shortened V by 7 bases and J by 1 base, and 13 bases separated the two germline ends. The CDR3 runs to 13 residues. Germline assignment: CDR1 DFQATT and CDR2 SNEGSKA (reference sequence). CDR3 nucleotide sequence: TGCAGTGGGTTCGGACTCAAGAACACTGAAGCTTTCTTT. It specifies CSGFGLKNTEAFF.

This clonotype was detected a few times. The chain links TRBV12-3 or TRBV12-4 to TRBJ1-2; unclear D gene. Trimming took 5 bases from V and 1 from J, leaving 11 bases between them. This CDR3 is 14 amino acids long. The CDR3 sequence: CASSNSEINYGYTF. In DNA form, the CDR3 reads TGTGCCAGCAGTAACAGCGAAATTAACTATGGCTACACCTTC.